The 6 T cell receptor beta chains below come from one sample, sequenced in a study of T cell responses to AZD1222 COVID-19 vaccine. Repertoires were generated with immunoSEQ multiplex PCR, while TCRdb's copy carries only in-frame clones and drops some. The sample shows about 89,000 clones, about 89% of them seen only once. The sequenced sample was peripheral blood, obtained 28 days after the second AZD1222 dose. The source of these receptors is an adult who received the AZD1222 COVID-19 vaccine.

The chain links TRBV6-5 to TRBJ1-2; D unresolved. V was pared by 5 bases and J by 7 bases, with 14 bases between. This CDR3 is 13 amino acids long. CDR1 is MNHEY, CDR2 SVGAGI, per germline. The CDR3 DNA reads TGTGCCAGCAGTCAACAGAAAGTCGGTGGCTACACCTTC. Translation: CASSQQKVGGYTF.

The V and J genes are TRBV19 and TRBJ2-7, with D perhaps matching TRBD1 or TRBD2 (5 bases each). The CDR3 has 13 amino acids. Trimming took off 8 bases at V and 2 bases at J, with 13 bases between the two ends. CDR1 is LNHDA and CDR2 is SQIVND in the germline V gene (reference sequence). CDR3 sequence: CASGRDGAYEQYF. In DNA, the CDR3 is TGTGCCAGTGGCCGGGACGGGGCCTACGAGCAGTACTTC.

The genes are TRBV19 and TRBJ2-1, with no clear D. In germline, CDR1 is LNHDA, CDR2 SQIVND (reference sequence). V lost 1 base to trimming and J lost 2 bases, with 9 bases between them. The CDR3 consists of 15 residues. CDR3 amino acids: CASSIVRVAYNEQFF. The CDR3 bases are TGTGCCAGTAGTATAGTTCGGGTAGCCTACAATGAGCAGTTCTTC.

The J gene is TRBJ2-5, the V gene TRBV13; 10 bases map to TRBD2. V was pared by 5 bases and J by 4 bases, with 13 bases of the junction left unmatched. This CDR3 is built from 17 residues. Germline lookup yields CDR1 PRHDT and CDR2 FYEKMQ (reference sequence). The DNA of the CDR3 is TGTGCCAGCAGCCGCCTTAAGAGCGGGGGGGCACTAGAGACCCAGTACTTC. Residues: CASSRLKSGGALETQYF. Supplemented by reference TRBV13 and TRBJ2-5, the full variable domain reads AAGVIQSPRHLIKEKRETATLKCYPIPRHDTVYWYQQGPGQDPQFLISFYEKMQSDKGSIPDRFSAQQFSDYHSELNMSSLELGDSALYFCASSRLKSGGALETQYFGPGTRLLVL.

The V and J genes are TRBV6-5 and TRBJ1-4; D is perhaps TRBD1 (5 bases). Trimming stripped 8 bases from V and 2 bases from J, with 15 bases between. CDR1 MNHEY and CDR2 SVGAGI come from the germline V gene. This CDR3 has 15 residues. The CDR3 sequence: CASRQGSNTNEKLFF. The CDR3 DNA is TGTGCCAGCCGGCAGGGAAGTAATACTAATGAAAAACTGTTTTTT.

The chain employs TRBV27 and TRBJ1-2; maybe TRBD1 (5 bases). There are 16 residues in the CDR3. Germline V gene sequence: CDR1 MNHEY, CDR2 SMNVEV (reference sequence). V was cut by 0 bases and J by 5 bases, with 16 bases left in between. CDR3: CASSLSGTPGIYGYTF. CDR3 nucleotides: TGTGCCAGCAGTTTATCGGGCACCCCAGGGATTTATGGCTACACCTTC.